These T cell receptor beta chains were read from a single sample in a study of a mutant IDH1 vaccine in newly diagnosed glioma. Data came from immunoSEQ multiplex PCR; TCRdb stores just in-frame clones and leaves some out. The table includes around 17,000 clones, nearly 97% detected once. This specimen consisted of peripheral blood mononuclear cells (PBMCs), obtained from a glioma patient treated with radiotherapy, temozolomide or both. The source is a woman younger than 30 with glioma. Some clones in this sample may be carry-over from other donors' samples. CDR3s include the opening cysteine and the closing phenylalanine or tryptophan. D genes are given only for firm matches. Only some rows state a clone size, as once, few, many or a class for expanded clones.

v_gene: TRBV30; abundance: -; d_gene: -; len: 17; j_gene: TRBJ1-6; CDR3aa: CAWSPVRVSAYNSPLHF; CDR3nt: TGTGCCTGGAGTCCAGTAAGGGTTTCGGCCTATAATTCACCCCTCCACTTT
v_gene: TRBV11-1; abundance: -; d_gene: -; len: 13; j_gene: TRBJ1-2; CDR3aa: CASSLRQTYGYTF; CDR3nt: TGTGCCAGCAGCTTACGACAGACCTATGGCTACACCTTC
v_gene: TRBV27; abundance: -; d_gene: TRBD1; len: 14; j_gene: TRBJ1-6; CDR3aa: CASKTGQVNSPLHF; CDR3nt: TGTGCCAGCAAGACGGGACAGGTTAATTCACCCCTCCACTTT
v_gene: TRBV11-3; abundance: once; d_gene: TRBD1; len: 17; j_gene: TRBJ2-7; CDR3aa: CASSPVPGQGAGYEQYF; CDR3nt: TGTGCCAGCAGCCCAGTCCCGGGACAGGGGGCGGGCTACGAGCAGTACTTC
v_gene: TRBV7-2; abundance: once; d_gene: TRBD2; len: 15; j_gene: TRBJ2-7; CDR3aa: CASSTGLAGGNEQYF; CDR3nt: TGTGCCAGCAGCACCGGACTAGCGGGAGGTAACGAGCAGTACTTC
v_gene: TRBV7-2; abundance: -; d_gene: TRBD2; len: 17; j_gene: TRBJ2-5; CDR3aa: CASSLVTGLAGAQTQYF; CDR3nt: TGTGCCAGCAGCTTAGTAACAGGACTAGCGGGAGCTCAGACCCAGTACTTC
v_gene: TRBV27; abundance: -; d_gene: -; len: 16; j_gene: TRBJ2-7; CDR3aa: CASSLFDRSHFYEQYF; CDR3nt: TGTGCCAGCAGTTTATTTGACAGGAGCCACTTTTACGAGCAGTACTTC
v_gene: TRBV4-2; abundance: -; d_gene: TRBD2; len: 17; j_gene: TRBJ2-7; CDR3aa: CASSQEETSGSLYEQYF; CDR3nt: TGTGCCAGCAGCCAAGAAGAGACTAGCGGGAGCCTCTACGAGCAGTACTTC
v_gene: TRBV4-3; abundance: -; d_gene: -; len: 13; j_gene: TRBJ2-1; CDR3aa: CASSQVFGQQEFF; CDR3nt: TGCGCCAGCAGCCAAGTCTTCGGCCAACAGGAGTTCTTC
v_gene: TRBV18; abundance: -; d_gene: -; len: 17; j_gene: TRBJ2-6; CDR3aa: CASSPGVRRSGANVLTF; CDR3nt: TGTGCCAGCTCACCCGGGGTTCGCCGGTCTGGGGCCAACGTCCTGACTTTC
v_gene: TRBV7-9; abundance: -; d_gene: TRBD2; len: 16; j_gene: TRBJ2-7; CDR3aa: CASSHSRSSGTYEQYF; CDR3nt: TGTGCCAGCAGCCATAGTCGGTCTAGCGGGACCTACGAGCAGTACTTC
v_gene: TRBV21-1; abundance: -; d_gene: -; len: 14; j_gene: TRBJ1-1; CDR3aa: CASTRRDRGTEAFF; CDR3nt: TGTGCCAGCACCCGTCGGGACAGAGGCACTGAAGCTTTCTTT
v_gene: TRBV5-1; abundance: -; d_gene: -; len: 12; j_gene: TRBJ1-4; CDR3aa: CASSAQNEKLFF; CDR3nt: TGCGCCAGCAGCGCCCAAAATGAAAAACTGTTTTTT
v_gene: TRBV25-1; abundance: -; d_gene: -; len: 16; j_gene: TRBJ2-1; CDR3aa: CASSEYWGSSYNEQFF; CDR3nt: TGTGCCAGCAGTGAATATTGGGGAAGCTCCTACAATGAGCAGTTCTTC
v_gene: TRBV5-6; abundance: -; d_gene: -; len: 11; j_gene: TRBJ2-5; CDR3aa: CASSLTETQYF; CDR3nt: TGTGCCAGCAGCTTGACGGAGACCCAGTACTTC
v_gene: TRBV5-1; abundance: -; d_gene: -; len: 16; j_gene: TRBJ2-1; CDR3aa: CASSLDGRGGLDEQFF; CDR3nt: TGCGCCAGCAGCTTGGATGGCAGGGGGGGATTAGATGAGCAGTTCTTC
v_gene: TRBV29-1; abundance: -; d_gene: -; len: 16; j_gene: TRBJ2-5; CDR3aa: CSVDTWLGPQQETQYF; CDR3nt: TGCAGCGTTGATACGTGGTTGGGGCCGCAGCAAGAGACCCAGTACTTC
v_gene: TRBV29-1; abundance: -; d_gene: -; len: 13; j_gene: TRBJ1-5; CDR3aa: CSVGFNSNQPQHF; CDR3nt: TGCAGCGTAGGATTTAATAGCAATCAGCCCCAGCATTTT
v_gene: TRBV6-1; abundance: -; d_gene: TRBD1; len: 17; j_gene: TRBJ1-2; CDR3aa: CASSEYEMGQGNYGYTF; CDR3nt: TGTGCCAGCAGTGAATATGAGATGGGACAGGGGAACTATGGCTACACCTTC
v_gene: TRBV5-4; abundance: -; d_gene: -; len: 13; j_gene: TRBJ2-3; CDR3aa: CASGTPSSDTQYF; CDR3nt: TGTGCCAGCGGGACTCCGTCTTCCGATACGCAGTATTTT
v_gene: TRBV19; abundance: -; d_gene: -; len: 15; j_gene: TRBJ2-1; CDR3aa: CASIGTGVSYNEQFF; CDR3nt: TGTGCCAGTATCGGGACGGGGGTCTCCTACAATGAGCAGTTCTTC
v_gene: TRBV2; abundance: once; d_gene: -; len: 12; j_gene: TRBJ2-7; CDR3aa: CASTPWSNEQYF; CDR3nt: TGTGCCAGCACCCCGTGGAGTAACGAGCAGTACTTC
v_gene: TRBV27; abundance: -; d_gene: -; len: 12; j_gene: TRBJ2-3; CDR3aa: CASSPHPGPQYF; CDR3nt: TGTGCCAGCAGTCCACACCCGGGACCGCAGTATTTT
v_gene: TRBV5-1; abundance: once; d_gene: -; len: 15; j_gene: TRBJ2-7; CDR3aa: CASSLEGGVVYEQYF; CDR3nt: TGCGCCAGCAGCTTGGAGGGGGGAGTGGTCTACGAGCAGTACTTC
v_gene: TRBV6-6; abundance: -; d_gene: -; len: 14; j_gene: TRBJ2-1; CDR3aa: CASRPPTRYNEQFF; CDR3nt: TGTGCCAGCAGACCCCCGACGCGTTACAATGAGCAGTTCTTC
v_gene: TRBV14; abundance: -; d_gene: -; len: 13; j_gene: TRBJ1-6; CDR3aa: CASSPTPNSPLHF; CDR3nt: TGTGCCAGCAGCCCTACTCCGAATTCACCCCTCCACTTT
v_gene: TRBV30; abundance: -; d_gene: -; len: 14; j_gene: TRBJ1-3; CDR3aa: CAWSVGTVLDTIYF; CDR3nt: TGTGCCTGGAGTGTGGGAACAGTCCTGGACACCATATATTTT
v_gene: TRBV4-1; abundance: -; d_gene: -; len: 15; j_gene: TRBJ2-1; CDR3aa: CASSQEGLGHNEQFF; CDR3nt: TGCGCCAGCAGCCAAGAAGGCCTTGGGCACAATGAGCAGTTCTTC
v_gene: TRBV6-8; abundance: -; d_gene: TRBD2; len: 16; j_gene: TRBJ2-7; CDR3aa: CASSHLRAGGPNEQYF; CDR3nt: TGTGCCAGCAGCCACCTCCGAGCGGGAGGGCCCAACGAGCAGTACTTC
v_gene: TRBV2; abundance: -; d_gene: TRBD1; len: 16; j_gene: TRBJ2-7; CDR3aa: CASSEVGDRGIYEQYF; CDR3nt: TGTGCCAGCAGTGAAGTTGGGGACAGGGGTATCTACGAGCAGTACTTC
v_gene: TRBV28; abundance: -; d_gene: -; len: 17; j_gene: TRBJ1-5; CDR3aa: CASSQTAGGVSNQPQHF; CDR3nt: TGTGCCAGCTCCCAAACCGCAGGCGGGGTGAGCAATCAGCCCCAGCATTTT
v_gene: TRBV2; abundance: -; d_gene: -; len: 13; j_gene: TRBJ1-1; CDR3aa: CASVSIVLSEAFF; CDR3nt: TGTGCCAGCGTATCTATCGTGCTTTCTGAAGCTTTCTTT
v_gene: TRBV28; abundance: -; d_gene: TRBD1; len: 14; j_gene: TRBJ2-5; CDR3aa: CASSPQGVAETQYF; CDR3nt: TGTGCCAGCAGTCCACAGGGGGTTGCCGAGACCCAGTACTTC
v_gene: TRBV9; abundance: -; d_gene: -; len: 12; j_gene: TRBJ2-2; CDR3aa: CASSVRDGELFF; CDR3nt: TGTGCCAGCAGCGTAAGGGACGGGGAGCTGTTTTTT
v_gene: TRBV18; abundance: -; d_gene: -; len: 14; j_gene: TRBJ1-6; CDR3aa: CASSQTGVDSPLHF; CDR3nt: TGTGCCAGCTCCCAGACAGGCGTCGATTCGCCCCTCCACTTT
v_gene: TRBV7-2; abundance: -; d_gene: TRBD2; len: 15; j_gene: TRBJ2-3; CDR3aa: CASSSGGLEGDTQYF; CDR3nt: TGTGCCAGCAGCTCCGGGGGGTTAGAAGGAGATACGCAGTATTTT
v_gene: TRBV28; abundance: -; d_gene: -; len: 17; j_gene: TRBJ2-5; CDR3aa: CASRPDQPDGVQETQYF; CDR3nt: TGTGCCAGCAGGCCCGACCAACCAGATGGGGTGCAAGAGACCCAGTACTTC
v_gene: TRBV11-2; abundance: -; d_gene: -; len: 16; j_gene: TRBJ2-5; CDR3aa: CASSLAPGTDKETQYF; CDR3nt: TGTGCCAGCAGCTTAGCCCCCGGGACGGACAAAGAGACCCAGTACTTC
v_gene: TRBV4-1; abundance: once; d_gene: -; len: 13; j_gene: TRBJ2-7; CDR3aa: CASSIVLGGEQYF; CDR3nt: TGCGCCAGCAGCATTGTCCTGGGGGGCGAGCAGTACTTC
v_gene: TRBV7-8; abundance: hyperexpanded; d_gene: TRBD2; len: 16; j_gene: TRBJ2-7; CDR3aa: CASSHSRSSGTYEQYF; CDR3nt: TGTGCCAGCAGCCATAGTCGGTCTAGCGGGACCTACGAGCAGTACTTC
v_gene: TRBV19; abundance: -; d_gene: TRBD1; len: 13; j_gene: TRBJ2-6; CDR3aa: CAGGDRGYGVLTF; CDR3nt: TGTGCCGGGGGAGACAGGGGATATGGCGTCCTGACTTTC
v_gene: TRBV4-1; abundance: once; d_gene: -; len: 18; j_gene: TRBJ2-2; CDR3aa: CASSQGRLGATGTGELFF; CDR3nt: TGCGCCAGCAGCCAGGGGAGGTTGGGGGCGACGGGCACCGGGGAGCTGTTTTTT
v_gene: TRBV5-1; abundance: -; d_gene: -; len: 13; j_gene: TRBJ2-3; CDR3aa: CASSLGPTDTQYF; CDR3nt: TGCGCCAGCAGCTTGGGTCCCACAGATACGCAGTATTTT
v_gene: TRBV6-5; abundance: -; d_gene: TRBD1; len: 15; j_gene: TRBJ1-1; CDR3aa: CASSSGGTGNTEAFF; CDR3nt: TGTGCCAGCAGTTCCGGAGGGACAGGGAACACTGAAGCTTTCTTT
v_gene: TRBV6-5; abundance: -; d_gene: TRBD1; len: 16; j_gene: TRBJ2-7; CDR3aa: CASSYAGQGISYEQYF; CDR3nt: TGTGCCAGCAGTTATGCGGGACAGGGTATCTCCTACGAGCAGTACTTC
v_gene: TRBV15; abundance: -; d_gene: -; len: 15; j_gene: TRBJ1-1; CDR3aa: CATSRVTAGNTEAFF; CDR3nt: TGTGCCACCAGCAGAGTAACAGCCGGGAACACTGAAGCTTTCTTT
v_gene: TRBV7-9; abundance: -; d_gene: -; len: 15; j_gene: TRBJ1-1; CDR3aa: CASSLSGRGNTEAFF; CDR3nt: TGTGCCAGCAGCTTATCCGGCAGAGGGAACACTGAAGCTTTCTTT
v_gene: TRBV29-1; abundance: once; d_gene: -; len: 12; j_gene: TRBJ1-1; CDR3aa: CSVYRFNTEAFF; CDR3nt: TGCAGCGTCTACAGGTTTAACACTGAAGCTTTCTTT
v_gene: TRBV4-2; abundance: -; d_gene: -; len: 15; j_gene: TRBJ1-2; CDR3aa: CASSQETRSNYGYTF; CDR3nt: TGTGCCAGCAGCCAAGAGACCCGGTCAAACTATGGCTACACCTTC
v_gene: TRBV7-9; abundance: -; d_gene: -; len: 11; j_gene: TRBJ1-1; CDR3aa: CASSLDSKAFF; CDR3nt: TGTGCCAGCAGCCTGGACTCAAAAGCTTTCTTT
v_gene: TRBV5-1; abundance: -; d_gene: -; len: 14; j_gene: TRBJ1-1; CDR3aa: CASSLPGPNTEAFF; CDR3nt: TGCGCCAGCAGCTTACCGGGCCCGAACACTGAAGCTTTCTTT
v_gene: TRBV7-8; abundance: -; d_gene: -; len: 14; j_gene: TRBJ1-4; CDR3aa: CASSSSLPWEKLFF; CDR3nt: TGTGCCAGCAGTAGCTCTTTGCCGTGGGAAAAACTGTTTTTT
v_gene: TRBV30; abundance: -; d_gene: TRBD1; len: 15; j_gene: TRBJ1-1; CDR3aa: CAWSVQGALITEAFF; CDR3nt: TGTGCCTGGAGTGTCCAGGGGGCGCTTATAACTGAAGCTTTCTTT
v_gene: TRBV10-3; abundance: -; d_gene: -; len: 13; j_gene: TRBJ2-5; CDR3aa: CAISDRVEETQYF; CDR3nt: TGTGCCATCAGTGACAGGGTGGAAGAGACCCAGTACTTC
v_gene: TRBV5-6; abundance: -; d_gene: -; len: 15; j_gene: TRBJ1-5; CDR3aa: CASSLLQGSGQPQHF; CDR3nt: TGTGCCAGCAGCTTACTCCAGGGAAGCGGGCAGCCCCAGCATTTT